This is a list of T cell receptor beta chains from one sample in a study of vaccination effects on CD4 cells after COVID-19. The table came from immunoSEQ multiplex PCR; TCRdb's copy has only in-frame clones and leaves some out. The sample gives tens of thousands of clones, around 73% of which show up once; 0.95% to 1.5% is in the top ten. No antigen is known for these receptors. Material: CD4+ T cells from PBMCs cultured with HCoV-229E spike peptides, obtained after COVID-19 vaccination. These receptors all come from a human donor who received a COVID-19 vaccine. CDR3s include the opening cysteine and the closing phenylalanine or tryptophan. Fields, in order: clone size, V gene, J gene, D gene, CDR3 DNA, CDR3 protein. D genes are given only for firm matches. Size is omitted from some rows. Given values are once, few, many or a class for expanded clones.

.	TRBV6-5	TRBJ1-6	.	TGTGCCAGCAGTTACTCGATCGGTCCCGGCACCCTCCACTTT	CASSYSIGPGTLHF
.	TRBV6-6	TRBJ1-5	TRBD1	TGTGCCAGCAGCCCTGACAGGGGTAATCAGCCCCAGCATTTT	CASSPDRGNQPQHF
.	TRBV2	TRBJ2-5	.	TGTGCCAGCAACGCCGGGACCTGGGGAGAGACCCAGTACTTC	CASNAGTWGETQYF
.	TRBV29-1	TRBJ1-2	.	TGCAGCGCACTCCCCACAGGAAACTATGGCTACACCTTC	CSALPTGNYGYTF
.	TRBV12-3/TRBV12-4	TRBJ2-1	.	TGTGCCAGCAGCTACAGGGTCAATGAGCAGTTCTTC	CASSYRVNEQFF
.	TRBV4-2	TRBJ2-3	TRBD2	TGTGCCAGCAGCCAAGGAACGGGACTAGTCGGTTATACGCAGTATTTT	CASSQGTGLVGYTQYF
once	TRBV29-1	TRBJ1-2	.	TGCAGCGTTGAAACAGGGAAACAGGTCTATGGCTACACCTTC	CSVETGKQVYGYTF
.	TRBV5-1	TRBJ2-1	.	TGCGCCAGCAGCTTGGGAGGCGGAAGCTCCTACAATGAGCAGTTCTTC	CASSLGGGSSYNEQFF
.	TRBV19	TRBJ2-3	TRBD2	TGTGCCAGTAGTATATCAATGCGGGGGGTTTACACAGATACGCAGTATTTT	CASSISMRGVYTDTQYF
.	TRBV28	TRBJ1-2	.	TGTGCCAGCAGTTTATTCCTCTCGGACGGAAACTATGGCTACACCTTC	CASSLFLSDGNYGYTF
.	TRBV4-1	TRBJ1-5	.	TGCGCCAGCAGCCCGGAGGACAGCGGCGGCAATCAGCCCCAGCATTTT	CASSPEDSGGNQPQHF
.	TRBV20-1	TRBJ2-6	.	TGCAGTGCTAGTAGAGAGTCTGGGGCCAACGTCCTGACTTTC	CSASRESGANVLTF
.	TRBV24-1	TRBJ2-1	.	TGTGCCACCAGTGACCCCGGGGCGGCGAGCTCCTACAATGAGCAGTTCTTC	CATSDPGAASSYNEQFF
.	TRBV19	TRBJ1-2	.	TGTGCCAGTAGTACAGGGTCGCCGCACTATGGCTACACCTTC	CASSTGSPHYGYTF
.	TRBV29-1	TRBJ1-2	.	TGCAGCGGAAACCGGGACGGGCTTTATGGCTACACCTTC	CSGNRDGLYGYTF
.	TRBV19	TRBJ2-1	.	TGTGCCAGTAGTATGATCGGGACACTCTACAATGAGCAGTTCTTC	CASSMIGTLYNEQFF
.	TRBV18	TRBJ1-2	.	TGTGCCAGCTCACCACCGAGCAAGGCAGGGAACTATGGCTACACCTTC	CASSPPSKAGNYGYTF
.	TRBV24-1	TRBJ1-5	.	TGTGCCACCGCAGGGGCTGGTCACAATCAGCCCCAGCATTTT	CATAGAGHNQPQHF
.	TRBV7-9	TRBJ2-2	.	TGTGCCAGCAGCTCAATGTTCGGGACTCGGCCCGGGGAGCTGTTTTTT	CASSSMFGTRPGELFF
once	TRBV10-2	TRBJ1-3	.	TGCGCCAGCAGTGATACGGCTGGAAACACCATATATTTT	CASSDTAGNTIYF
.	TRBV10-2	TRBJ2-3	.	TGCGCCAGCAGTGACCGGGCCGAGGATACGCAGTATTTT	CASSDRAEDTQYF
few	TRBV4-1	TRBJ2-4	.	TGCGCCAGCAGCCCTGGACACGGCGGAATAGCCAAAAACATTCAGTACTTC	CASSPGHGGIAKNIQYF
few	TRBV7-7	TRBJ2-2	.	TGTGCCAGCAGCCCGCTCTCGACGGGGGTGACCGGGGAGCTGTTTTTT	CASSPLSTGVTGELFF
.	TRBV10-3	TRBJ1-1	.	TGTGCCATCAGTGGGAAGGGACACCAAGAAGCTTTCTTT	CAISGKGHQEAFF
.	TRBV6-1	TRBJ1-1	.	TGTGCCAGCAGTGAAGCGGGGTTCACTGAAGCTTTCTTT	CASSEAGFTEAFF
.	TRBV2	TRBJ2-1	.	TGTGCCAGCGATATGACGGGAAACAATGAGCAGTTCTTC	CASDMTGNNEQFF
.	TRBV3-1/TRBV3-2	TRBJ2-3	.	TGTGCCAGCAGACTTAGCACAGATACGCAGTATTTT	CASRLSTDTQYF
.	TRBV2	TRBJ1-1	.	TGTGCCAGCAGTTTAAGAGGTTGGAGCACTGAAGCTTTCTTT	CASSLRGWSTEAFF
.	TRBV19	TRBJ1-4	TRBD1	TGTGCCAGTAGCCACAGGGGGAAGAATGAAAAACTGTTTTTT	CASSHRGKNEKLFF
.	TRBV28	TRBJ1-6	.	TGTGCCAGCCGACAGGTATCCCCCACACCCCTCCACTTT	CASRQVSPTPLHF
.	TRBV14	TRBJ1-2	TRBD1	TGTGCCAGCAGCCAAGTGGTGGACAGGGCATTTGGCTACACCTTC	CASSQVVDRAFGYTF
.	TRBV11-2	TRBJ1-4	.	TGTGCCAGCAGCTTTCAGATAGCTAATGAAAAACTGTTTTTT	CASSFQIANEKLFF
.	TRBV29-1	TRBJ2-3	.	TGCAGCGTGGGGGACGGCACAGATACGCAGTATTTT	CSVGDGTDTQYF
.	TRBV19	TRBJ1-2	.	TGTGCCAGTAGTATCCTCTCGCCCGGGACAAGTAACTATGGCTACACCTTC	CASSILSPGTSNYGYTF
.	TRBV7-3	TRBJ1-6	.	TGTGCCAGCAGCTTAATAGAGGGGGGTTCACCCCTCCACTTT	CASSLIEGGSPLHF
.	TRBV15	TRBJ2-5	TRBD2	TGTGCCACCAGCAGAGGGGGGACTAGCGGGGGTTATCCAGAGACCCAGTACTTC	CATSRGGTSGGYPETQYF